The 26 T cell receptor beta chains below were found in one sample sequenced in a study of monozygotic twins with inflammatory bowel disease. TCRdb re-analyzed the 5' RACE reads; it lists each CDR3 protein once, without DNA. The listing contains 200,000 to 250,000 distinct CDR3 sequences. Specimen: blood. All receptors derive from a human donor with ulcerative colitis or Crohn's disease, or a healthy co-twin of an affected twin (not recorded which).

The CDR3 loop reads CASSPGGRSIGSPLHF. V and J are TRBV12-3 or TRBV12-4 and TRBJ1-6; TCRdb proposes TRBD1, but this gene call is untestable without DNA. The CDR3 sequence is 16 residues long.

V is TRBV30 and J is TRBJ1-2; no DNA is available, so the TRBD1 call from TCRdb remains unchecked. The germline CDR1 and CDR2 sequences are GTSNPN and SVGIG (reference sequence). The CDR3 has 15 residues. The CDR3 sequence: CAWSYGPGENYGYTF.

V usage is TRBV4-1 and J usage is TRBJ2-1; TCRdb picks TRBD2, but there is no DNA to check that call. Germline V gene data show CDR1 as MGHRA and CDR2 as YSYEKL. The CDR3 has 18 residues. CDR3 sequence: CASSQERAGGPWYNEQFF.

The chain carries TRBV7-2 and TRBJ2-7; the D gene TCRdb calls, TRBD1, cannot be checked with no DNA. CDR1 SGHTA and CDR2 FQGNSA come from the germline V gene. The CDR3 has 15 residues. The CDR3: CASSLAGRGLDEQYF.

The CDR3 reads CASSPSRGLGQPQHF. This chain uses TRBV18 with TRBJ1-5; with no DNA, the TCRdb D assignment of TRBD1 cannot be verified. Germline V gene lookup returns CDR1 KGHSH and CDR2 LQKENI. CDR3 length: 15 residues.

V and J are TRBV28 and TRBJ2-2. Per the germline V gene, CDR1 is MDHEN and CDR2 is SYDVKM. The CDR3 contains 13 residues. CDR3 region: CASRGPNTGELFF.

The chain uses TRBV24-1 and TRBJ1-5; TCRdb names TRBD1, which stays unverified in the absence of DNA. The CDR3 spans 13 residues. Germline lookup yields CDR1 KGHDR and CDR2 SFDVKD. CDR3 region: CATSQRRDQPQHF.

The chain combines TRBV3-1 with TRBJ1-2; TCRdb's D gene call, TRBD1, goes unchecked for lack of DNA. The CDR3 runs to 14 residues. Germline loops: CDR1 LGHDT, CDR2 YNNKEL (reference sequence). The CDR3 sequence: CASSQPDRASGYTF.

V is TRBV6-6 and J is TRBJ1-2; the D call of TRBD1 rests on TCRdb alone, since no DNA is present to check it. The CDR3 runs to 13 residues. CDR1 is MNHNY and CDR2 is SVGAGI in the germline V gene (reference sequence). CDR3 residues: CASSYWTGEAYTF.

V is TRBV5-1 and J is TRBJ2-1; TCRdb designates TRBD1, a call that cannot be tested without DNA. Germline CDR1 reads SGHRS; CDR2 reads YFSETQ. The CDR3 is 14 residues long. CDR3 sequence reads: CASFGGSVANEQFF.

The chain is built from TRBV7-2 and TRBJ2-3; with no DNA, the TCRdb D assignment of TRBD1 cannot be verified. Germline values: CDR1 SGHTA, CDR2 FQGNSA. CDR3 length equals 15 residues. This CDR3 reads CASSPPGTGTDTQYF.

The rearrangement links TRBV9 to TRBJ1-2; there is no DNA to check the TCRdb D call of TRBD1. The CDR3 is made up of 16 amino acids. CDR1 and CDR2 from the germline V gene are SGDLS and YYNGEE. This CDR3 reads CASSITGSGTYYGYTF.

The chain carries TRBV6-1 and TRBJ2-2; TCRdb calls TRBD1, which cannot be checked without DNA. Germline CDR1 is MNHNS and CDR2 is SASEGT. The CDR3 loop spans 15 amino acids. The CDR3 reads CAARPGQGRDGELFF.

The rearrangement links TRBV28 to TRBJ1-5. The CDR3 is made up of 12 amino acids. Germline-derived CDR1 and CDR2 are MDHEN and SYDVKM. The CDR3 loop is CASLSANQPQHF.

The rearrangement uses TRBV12-3 or TRBV12-4 and TRBJ1-1; lacking DNA, the TRBD1 call made by TCRdb goes unchecked. The CDR3 has 14 residues. The chain's CDR3 is CASSQGARNTEAFF.

The CDR3 is CASSLDGVSNQPQHF. V is TRBV11-2 and J is TRBJ1-5. The germline V gene has CDR1 SGHAT and CDR2 FQNNGV. CDR3 length: 15 amino acids.

The gene calls are TRBV15 and TRBJ1-2. Germline values: CDR1 LNHNV, CDR2 YYDKDF (reference sequence). The CDR3 length is 15 residues. This CDR3 is CATSPDLGDLYGYTF.

The chain carries TRBV20-1 and TRBJ2-3; TCRdb's D call, TRBD2, is unchecked because there is no DNA. Per germline, CDR1 DFQATT and CDR2 SNEGSKA (reference sequence). This CDR3 has 17 residues. The CDR3 sequence: CSARDGLGGRAVDTQYF.

The chain joins TRBV5-1 to TRBJ1-1. The CDR3 contains 16 residues. CDR1 and CDR2 (germline): SGHRS, YFSETQ. CDR3 sequence: CASSLVRGSMNTEAFF.

The chain is built from TRBV6-5 and TRBJ2-1; TCRdb's assignment of TRBD2 cannot be checked, as there is no DNA. Germline V gives CDR1 MNHEY, CDR2 SVGAGI. This CDR3 is built from 13 residues. CDR3 sequence reads: CAVGLAGRDEQFF.

This chain connects TRBV6-5 to TRBJ2-4; TCRdb calls TRBD2, which cannot be checked without DNA. CDR3 length: 15 residues. Germline assignment: CDR1 MNHEY and CDR2 SVGAGI. CDR3 sequence reads: CASSYLAGAKNIQYF.

The CDR3 protein is CTRGIGYEQYF. The chain has TRBV7-9 and TRBJ2-7; TCRdb selects TRBD1, and the lack of DNA leaves this call unchecked. The CDR3 has 11 amino acids. Germline CDR1 reads SEHNR; CDR2 reads FQNEAQ (reference sequence).

The chain combines TRBV7-9 with TRBJ1-1. Germline V gene sequence: CDR1 SEHNR, CDR2 FQNEAQ (reference sequence). This CDR3 has 14 amino acids. The CDR3 region is CASSREGIYTEAFF.

The chain employs TRBV6-1 and TRBJ2-7; no DNA is available, so the TRBD1 call from TCRdb remains unchecked. Germline V gives CDR1 MNHNS, CDR2 SASEGT. This CDR3 is 16 amino acids long. The CDR3 is CASSINRQGAAWEQYF.

The chain couples TRBV7-2 to TRBJ2-3; TCRdb's D call of TRBD1 is untestable without DNA. Germline CDR1 and CDR2: SGHTA and FQGNSA. This CDR3 is 15 amino acids long. The CDR3 is CASSPGGQGVDTQYF.

The rearrangement joins TRBV7-9 to TRBJ2-7; with no DNA, the TCRdb D assignment of TRBD2 cannot be verified. CDR1 is SEHNR and CDR2 is FQNEAQ in the germline V gene (reference sequence). CDR3 size: 15 residues. This chain's CDR3 is CASSSSGSVSYEQYF. Based on the CDR3 plus reference TRBV7-9 and TRBJ2-7, the full variable domain is DTGVSQNPRHKITKRGQNVTFRCDPISEHNRLYWYRQTLGQGPEFLTYFQNEAQLEKSRLLSDRFSAERPKGSFSTLEIQRTEQGDSAMYLCASSSSGSVSYEQYFGPGTRLTVT.